The rows below give T cell receptor beta chains drawn from one sample of a study of Ad26.COV2.S vaccination and SARS-CoV-2 variants. Some clones are missing from TCRdb's copy, which holds only in-frame ones; the method was immunoSEQ multiplex PCR. The sample consists of a few hundred thousand clones, around 90% of them appearing once. This specimen consisted of peripheral blood, obtained in a trial of Ad26.COV2.S vaccine versus placebo. The receptors were gathered from a person between 18 and 65 years old who received the Ad26.COV2.S COVID-19 vaccine or a placebo. The CDR3 runs from the conserved cysteine through the conserved F or W. A D gene is named only where the DNA matches it firmly. Only part of the rows carry a size: once, few, many, or a class if the clone is expanded.

v_gene	j_gene	abundance	d_gene	CDR3nt	CDR3aa
TRBV7-3	TRBJ2-2	-	-	TGTGCCAGCAGCTTAAGGCAGGCACACACCGGGGAGCTGTTTTTT	CASSLRQAHTGELFF
TRBV24-1	TRBJ2-6	-	-	TGTGCCACCAGTGACCCTCAATGGACTGGGGCCAACGTCCTGACTTTC	CATSDPQWTGANVLTF
TRBV18	TRBJ2-1	-	TRBD1	TGTGCCAGCCCAAAGGACAGGGAGGATGAGCAGTTCTTC	CASPKDREDEQFF
TRBV18	TRBJ1-1	-	-	TGTGCCAGCTCACCCGAAGGGAACACTGAAGCTTTCTTT	CASSPEGNTEAFF
TRBV19	TRBJ2-7	-	TRBD2	TGTGCCAGTAGTACCTCGGGAGGATACGAGCAGTACTTC	CASSTSGGYEQYF
TRBV9	TRBJ2-7	-	-	TGTGCCAGCAGCGTAGCTCAGGACCACGAGCAGTACTTC	CASSVAQDHEQYF
TRBV6-1	TRBJ2-7	-	TRBD1	TGTGCCAGCAGTGAGGGGGGACAGGTCTTCTACGAGCAGTACTTC	CASSEGGQVFYEQYF
TRBV18	TRBJ2-7	-	-	TGTGCCAGCTCACCCGCCAGGGGCTCCTACGAGCAGTACTTC	CASSPARGSYEQYF
TRBV10-3	TRBJ1-5	-	-	TGTGCCATCAGTGTGGGGAATAATCAGCCCCAGCATTTT	CAISVGNNQPQHF
TRBV15	TRBJ2-5	-	TRBD2	TGTGCCACCAGCTCCTCCCCGGCGGGAGGGTTGGAGACCCAGTACTTC	CATSSSPAGGLETQYF
TRBV4-1	TRBJ2-1	-	TRBD2	TGCGCCAGCAGGAGGACCGGGACTAGCGGGCCCCAAGGATACAATGAGCAGTTCTTC	CASRRTGTSGPQGYNEQFF
TRBV13	TRBJ2-5	-	TRBD1	TGTGCCAGCAGCTCCGGACAGGGATGGTCTGCAGAGACCCAGTACTTC	CASSSGQGWSAETQYF
TRBV12-5	TRBJ2-2	-	-	TGTGCTAGTGGTTTGGCACACCTAGGGGATGGGGAGCTGTTTTTT	CASGLAHLGDGELFF
TRBV4-2	TRBJ1-2	once	TRBD1	TGTGCCAGCAGCCATGAGGGGGCTTATGGCTACACCTTC	CASSHEGAYGYTF
TRBV27	TRBJ2-1	-	-	TGTGCCAGCAGGGAAATATTGTACAATGAGCAGTTCTTC	CASREILYNEQFF
TRBV3-1/TRBV3-2	TRBJ2-7	-	TRBD2	TGTGCCAGCAGCCAATTACCGGGACTAGCGGGAGTGAGTAGGTCCTACGAGCAGTACTTC	CASSQLPGLAGVSRSYEQYF
TRBV28	TRBJ2-1	few	-	TGTGCCAGCAAGGTGTTAAGCTCCTACAATGAGCAGTTCTTC	CASKVLSSYNEQFF
TRBV15	TRBJ2-7	-	TRBD1	TGTGCCACCAGCAACCCTGGACAGGGGGCGTACGAGCAGTACTTC	CATSNPGQGAYEQYF
TRBV15	TRBJ2-1	-	TRBD2	TGTGCCACCAGCAGAGACACTATAACGGGACTAGCGGGTTTCAGCTCCTACAATGAGCAGTTCTTC	CATSRDTITGLAGFSSYNEQFF
TRBV15	TRBJ2-7	-	-	TGTGCCACCAGCAGAGATAATAGACGGGACTACGAGCAGTACTTC	CATSRDNRRDYEQYF
TRBV4-1	TRBJ2-1	-	-	TGCGCCAGCAGCCAAGTACGGTACAATGAGCAGTTCTTC	CASSQVRYNEQFF
TRBV5-6	TRBJ2-2	-	-	TGTGCCAGCAGCTTTTTTACAAGCGGACCTAACACCGGGGAGCTGTTTTTT	CASSFFTSGPNTGELFF
TRBV25-1	TRBJ2-5	-	TRBD2	TGTGCCAGCCGAGGTACTAGCGGACGGGAGACCCAGTACTTC	CASRGTSGRETQYF
TRBV14	TRBJ2-2	-	TRBD2	TGTGCCAGCAGCGCGTCCGGGACTAGCGGGATTACCGGGGAGCTGTTTTTT	CASSASGTSGITGELFF
TRBV5-4	TRBJ2-1	-	-	TGTGCCAGCAGCTTGCAGGGGACCTACAATGAGCAGTTCTTC	CASSLQGTYNEQFF
TRBV5-4	TRBJ2-1	-	-	TGTGCCAGCAGCTTGGCCAAGAGGAGCTCCTACAATGAGCAGTTCTTC	CASSLAKRSSYNEQFF